The 30 T cell receptor beta chains given below trace back to one sample, sequenced in a study of a mutant IDH1 vaccine in newly diagnosed glioma. Time point described: week 47, end of study. A 20-mer mutant IDH1 peptide at 300 ug was injected subcutaneously with topical imiquimod. Data came from immunoSEQ multiplex PCR; TCRdb stores just in-frame clones and leaves some out. Here the sample spans tens of thousands of clones, about 81% being singletons. The antigens for these receptors are not known. The sample was PBMCs, taken from a glioma patient whose treatment included an IDH1 peptide vaccine. Receptors were obtained from a woman in her thirties with glioma. Some clones in this sample may be carry-over from other donors' samples.

V and J are TRBV4-1 and TRBJ2-7; 7 nucleotides align to TRBD1. Germline V gene data show CDR1 as MGHRA and CDR2 as YSYEKL. This CDR3 has 15 amino acids. The trim removed 1 base at V and 5 bases at J, leaving 8 bases unmatched. The CDR3 DNA follows: TGCGCCAGCAGCCAAGCCCCGAGCGACAGGGACGAGCAGTACTTC. Amino acids: CASSQAPSDRDEQYF.

This clone was recorded a few times. The chain couples TRBV5-4 to TRBJ1-5, with 8 bases that match TRBD1. V lost 2 bases to trimming and J lost 5 bases; unmatched junction nucleotides: 3. CDR3 length: 14 residues. Per the germline V gene, CDR1 is SGHNT and CDR2 is YYREEE (reference sequence). This chain's CDR3 is CASSLGQGHQPQHF. CDR3 nucleotide sequence: TGTGCCAGCAGCTTAGGACAGGGTCATCAGCCCCAGCATTTT.

CDR3 bases: TGTGCCAGCAGCATATCGGGGACTGAAGCTTTCTTT. This sequence encodes CASSISGTEAFF. The V call is TRBV11-3, the J call TRBJ1-1; D ambiguous. The V gene's germline CDR1 is SGHNT and CDR2 YENEEA. The length of the CDR3 is 12 residues. V lost 5 bases and J lost 5, with 9 bases in between.

The rearrangement uses TRBV6-6 and TRBJ2-7; 7 bases match TRBD2. Trimming took 2 bases from V and 2 from J; bases not matched to a gene: 6. Germline-derived CDR1 and CDR2 are MNHNY and SVGAGI (reference sequence). CDR3 length: 15 amino acids. The CDR3 sequence is CASSYPPSGAYEQYF. The DNA for the CDR3 is TGTGCCAGCAGTTACCCACCTAGCGGAGCCTACGAGCAGTACTTC.

V is TRBV14 and J is TRBJ1-3, with D unresolved. Germline CDR1 and CDR2: SGHDN and FVKESK. The length of the CDR3 is 16 residues. V shed 1 base and J shed 1 base, with 11 bases lying between them. The CDR3: CASSQVAPPSGNTIYF. In nucleotides, the CDR3 is TGTGCCAGCAGCCAAGTTGCTCCTCCATCTGGAAACACCATATATTTT.

V and J are TRBV6-4 and TRBJ1-1; D not certain. From germline, CDR1 is MRHNA and CDR2 SNTAGT. Deletions cut 2 bases from V and 13 bases from J, with 17 bases between. The CDR3 runs 13 residues. The CDR3 loop is CASSDGGPSQVFF. As DNA, the CDR3 is TGTGCCAGCAGTGACGGCGGGCCGTCCCAAGTTTTCTTT.

The chain links TRBV20-1 to TRBJ2-7, with D perhaps matching TRBD2 (5 bases). The germline V and J ends were trimmed by 3 bases and 3 bases, with 6 bases remaining between them. The V gene's germline CDR1 is DFQATT and CDR2 SNEGSKA (reference sequence). This CDR3 is 11 amino acids long. The CDR3 DNA is TGCAGTGCTAGCGGGGACTACGAGCAGTACTTC. Translating gives CSASGDYEQYF.

The chain recombines TRBV5-6 with TRBJ1-4; D may be TRBD1 (5 bases). The CDR3 is 15 amino acids. The germline gives CDR1 SGHDT, CDR2 YYEEEE. Trimming took 1 base from V and 8 from J, leaving 15 bases between them. The DNA of the CDR3 is TGTGCCAGCAGCTTGCGAGGGTTTGAGGGGGAAAAACTGTTTTTT. Translating gives CASSLRGFEGEKLFF. Looking up the rest from reference TRBV5-6 and TRBJ1-4 gives the full variable domain: DAGVTQSPTHLIKTRGQQVTLRCSPKSGHDTVSWYQQALGQGPQFIFQYYEEEERQRGNFPDRFSGHQFPNYSSELNVNALLLGDSALYLCASSLRGFEGEKLFFGSGTQLSVL.

The chain is built from TRBV19 and TRBJ1-2, with TRBD1 identical over 10 bases. There are 14 residues in the CDR3. The germline V gene encodes CDR1 LNHDA and CDR2 SQIVND (reference sequence). Germline trimming cut 6 bases from V and 6 bases from J; bases unmatched to any gene: 7. The CDR3 DNA follows: TGTGCCAGTAGCCCGGGGACAGGGGAGGATGGCTACACCTTC. It specifies CASSPGTGEDGYTF.

This chain joins TRBV30 and TRBJ1-1; D gene ambiguous. V lost 4 bases to trimming and J lost 5 bases, with 14 bases between them. Germline lookup yields CDR1 GTSNPN and CDR2 SVGIG (reference sequence). The CDR3 runs to 13 residues. The CDR3 loop reads CAWKLLDGTEAFF. The CDR3 DNA is TGTGCCTGGAAGCTACTTGACGGGACTGAAGCTTTCTTT. The full variable domain, with the rest looked up from reference TRBV30 and TRBJ1-1, is SQTIHQWPATLVQPVGSPLSLECTVEGTSNPNLYWYRQAAGRGLQLLFYSVGIGQISSEVPQNLSASRPQDRQFILSSKKLLLSDSGFYLCAWKLLDGTEAFFGQGTRLTVV.

V gene TRBV11-2 combines with J gene TRBJ1-3; no firm D call. The CDR3 sequence is 15 residues long. Trimming removed 5 bases at V and 0 bases at J, with 11 bases between. Germline V gene sequence: CDR1 SGHAT, CDR2 FQNNGV. CDR3: CASSPLTSSGNTIYF. The CDR3 DNA is TGTGCCAGCAGCCCATTGACATCCTCTGGAAACACCATATATTTT.

The V gene is TRBV5-5, the J gene TRBJ2-1; the D is unclear. This CDR3 has 13 amino acids. Trimming pared 0 bases from V and 3 bases from J, leaving 4 bases between. Germline V gene lookup returns CDR1 SGHKS and CDR2 YYEKEE (reference sequence). The CDR3: CASSLVGYNEQFF. The CDR3 DNA reads TGTGCCAGCAGCTTGGTCGGCTACAATGAGCAGTTCTTC.

DNA for the CDR3: TGTGCCAGTAGGCAGGGGGCGCGGACTGAAGCTTTCTTT. It translates to CASRQGARTEAFF. The chain employs TRBV19 and TRBJ1-1, with 8 bases fitting TRBD1. This CDR3 region has 13 residues. CDR1 is LNHDA and CDR2 is SQIVND in the germline V gene (reference sequence). The V gene end was trimmed by 6 bases and the J gene end by 5 bases; junction bases not matched to a gene: 5.

This clone has only a few counts. V gene TRBV27 combines with J gene TRBJ1-5; 7 nucleotides align to TRBD1. Germline trimming cut 5 bases from V and 4 bases from J; bases unmatched to any gene: 8. Germline CDR1 is MNHEY and CDR2 is SMNVEV (reference sequence). The CDR3 is 15 amino acids. The CDR3 reads CASSTFRDSNQPQHF. DNA for the CDR3: TGTGCCAGCAGTACCTTCCGGGACAGTAATCAGCCCCAGCATTTT.

This clone was seen only a few times. This sequence joins TRBV7-9 and TRBJ1-5, with D unclear. Germline assignment: CDR1 SEHNR and CDR2 FQNEAQ (reference sequence). The ends were cut back, 5 bases at V and 3 bases at J, with 8 bases in the middle. This CDR3 spans 13 amino acids. The CDR3 DNA reads TGTGCCAGCAGCCCAAATTACAATCAGCCCCAGCATTTT. This codes for CASSPNYNQPQHF.

The CDR3 nucleotides are TGTGCCAGCTTACAGGGAGAGAACACTGAAGCTTTCTTT. It codes for CASLQGENTEAFF. The chain combines TRBV18 with TRBJ1-1, with D possibly matching TRBD1 (6 bases). The germline V gene has CDR1 KGHSH and CDR2 LQKENI. Trimming removed 7 bases from V and 1 base from J, with 10 bases in between. The CDR3 covers 13 residues.

The chain is built from TRBV10-1 and TRBJ1-2; 8 bases align to TRBD1. This CDR3 has 13 residues. J gave up 4 bases and V 5 bases, and 3 bases lay outside the gene matches. CDR1 WNHNN and CDR2 SYGVQD come from the germline V gene (reference sequence). This CDR3 is CASSTDRGYGYTF. CDR3 bases: TGCGCCAGCAGTACCGACAGGGGCTATGGCTACACCTTC.

This clone was seen once. The V call is TRBV29-1, the J call TRBJ1-1, with D unclear. In germline, CDR1 is SQVTM, CDR2 ANQGSEA. The CDR3 covers 13 residues. V lost 0 bases and J lost 10, with 15 bases in between. Written as DNA, the CDR3 is TGCAGCGTTGAAGATGAAGGGAGCCAGGTAGCTTTCTTT. It encodes CSVEDEGSQVAFF.

The gene calls are TRBV28 and TRBJ2-1; TRBD2 matches 14 bases. The CDR3 has 14 residues. V trimming: 5 bases; J trimming: 9 bases; junction bases outside the gene matches: 3. Germline lookup yields CDR1 MDHEN and CDR2 SYDVKM. The CDR3 bases are TGTGCCAGCAGTCCCGGGACTAGCGGGAGTGAGCAGTTCTTC. This sequence encodes CASSPGTSGSEQFF.

The gene calls are TRBV4-1 and TRBJ2-3, with 7 bases identical to TRBD2. The CDR3 loop spans 16 amino acids. Germline V CDR1 and CDR2: MGHRA, YSYEKL. V lost 5 bases, J lost 0 bases, and 8 bases stayed unmatched. CDR3 sequence reads: CASSFRASGSTDTQYF. The CDR3 coding sequence is TGCGCCAGCAGCTTTAGGGCTAGCGGCAGCACAGATACGCAGTATTTT.

The rearrangement links TRBV19 to TRBJ2-3; 7 bases agree with TRBD2. Germline CDR1 is LNHDA and CDR2 is SQIVND (reference sequence). The length of the CDR3 is 16 residues. J gave up 7 bases and V 5 bases, and 15 bases lay outside the gene matches. CDR3 DNA: TGTGCCAGTAGTGTCTCCCTGGGCGGGAGAAGGAATACGCAGTATTTT. Amino acid sequence: CASSVSLGGRRNTQYF.

The chain employs TRBV4-1 and TRBJ1-2; 7 bases agree with TRBD1. The CDR3 length is 17 residues. The V gene end was trimmed by 4 bases and the J gene end by 4 bases; junction bases not matched to a gene: 15. Looked up from germline, CDR1 is MGHRA and CDR2 is YSYEKL. This CDR3 reads CASSPRGIGQALYGYTF. The CDR3 DNA reads as TGCGCCAGCAGCCCCCGAGGGATAGGACAGGCGCTCTATGGCTACACCTTC.

This chain connects TRBV10-2 to TRBJ2-3; D gene uncertain. V lost 2 bases and J lost 3, with 0 bases in between. This CDR3 spans 11 amino acids. The germline V gene has CDR1 WSHSY and CDR2 SAAADI. The CDR3 is CASSETDTQYF. CDR3 DNA: TGCGCCAGCAGTGAGACAGATACGCAGTATTTT.

The V and J genes are TRBV28 and TRBJ1-5, with 8 positions matching TRBD1. Per germline, CDR1 MDHEN and CDR2 SYDVKM. The CDR3 consists of 15 residues. V dropped 6 bases and J dropped 2; count of bases not matched to a gene: 6. CDR3 protein: CASSRRGRRNQPQHF. In nucleotides, the CDR3 is TGTGCCAGCAGCCGCAGGGGGCGGCGCAATCAGCCCCAGCATTTT.

This chain joins TRBV9 and TRBJ2-3, with a weak D call TRBD2 (5 bases). Per germline, CDR1 SGDLS and CDR2 YYNGEE. V was shortened by 0 bases and J by 4 bases, with 18 bases between the two germline ends. The CDR3 sequence is 17 residues long. The CDR3, as DNA: TGTGCCAGCAGCGTAGATGCTAGCCTCAGGACTTCAGATACGCAGTATTTT. This sequence encodes CASSVDASLRTSDTQYF.

V and J are TRBV4-1 and TRBJ2-7; no definite D call. Germline-derived CDR1 and CDR2 are MGHRA and YSYEKL. The CDR3 is 14 amino acids. V was clipped by 2 bases and J by 1 base, with 9 bases between them. The CDR3 nucleotides are TGCGCCAGCAGCCAATGGGTCGAATCCTACGAGCAGTACTTC. Translated: CASSQWVESYEQYF.

This chain connects TRBV10-3 to TRBJ2-3; 7 bases align to TRBD2. V shed 3 bases, J shed 1 base, and the junction held 4 bases outside the gene matches. Germline V gene data show CDR1 as ENHRY and CDR2 as SYGVKD. This CDR3 contains 15 residues. Written as DNA, the CDR3 is TGTGCCATCAGTGAAGCGGGGCAGGGCACAGATACGCAGTATTTT. Translation: CAISEAGQGTDTQYF.

The chain uses TRBV19 and TRBJ1-4; 9 bases are a match to TRBD1. Germline CDR1 LNHDA, CDR2 SQIVND (reference sequence). J lost 4 bases, V lost 4 bases, and 4 bases had no gene match. The CDR3 runs to 15 residues. This chain's CDR3 is CASSRPDRGNEKLFF. The CDR3, as DNA: TGTGCCAGTAGTAGGCCGGACAGGGGTAATGAAAAACTGTTTTTT.

The rearrangement uses TRBV7-3 and TRBJ1-1, with D hard to call. Trimming took 2 bases from V and 3 from J, leaving 7 bases between them. In germline, CDR1 is SGHTA, CDR2 FQGTGA. CDR3 size: 13 residues. The CDR3 bases are TGTGCCAGCAGCTTAGAACCGGACACTGAAGCTTTCTTT. The encoded protein is CASSLEPDTEAFF.

Only one count was recorded for this clone. The chain has TRBV29-1 and TRBJ2-1; 12 nucleotides align to TRBD2. The trim removed 7 bases at V and 7 bases at J, leaving 2 bases unmatched. Germline CDR1 reads SQVTM; CDR2 reads ANQGSEA. The CDR3 is 12 amino acids. For the CDR3, the DNA is TGCAGCGCCGGGACTAGCGGGAATGAGCAGTTCTTC. Translation: CSAGTSGNEQFF.